This paragraph reports one TCR beta chain. The germline CDR1 and CDR2 sequences are MNHEY and SMNVEV (reference sequence). V was pared by 3 bases and J by 0 bases, with 1 base of the junction left unmatched. CDR3 length: 15 amino acids. The record originates from a study of healthy donors' naive CD4 and CD8 T cells. Study-level background: TCR alpha primers covered all functional IMGT alpha gene variants.

Starting from about 470 ng of total RNA, TCR libraries were made with linear amplification. TCRdb passed the reads through MiXCR, listing each CDR3 protein once. This table holds about 200,000 distinct CDR3 sequences, around 74% found once. The chain employs TRBV27 and TRBJ2-7; 11 bases align to TRBD2. Sequencing input: naive CD4+ and CD8+ T cells sorted from blood, pooled from several donors. The receptor was derived from a pool of human donors in good health; the sample pools cells from several healthy donors. CDR3 sequence: CASSFGTSGSYEQYF. DNA for the CDR3: TGTGCCAGCAGTTTCGGGACTAGCGGCTCCTACGAGCAGTACTTC.